One sample yielded the 9 T cell receptor beta chains listed below, sequenced in a study of graft-versus-host responses after intestinal transplantation. Using immunoSEQ multiplex PCR, the repertoire was profiled, and TCRdb retains in-frame clones only, with some absent. The repertoire holds some 31,000 clones, with 87% as singletons. Sample: PBMCs, taken around 480 days after intestinal transplantation. The receptors come from a human patient who received an intestinal transplant, so some T cells may come from the graft donor.

The chain joins TRBV5-4 to TRBJ1-1; D gene uncertain. CDR1 SGHNT and CDR2 YYREEE come from the germline V gene (reference sequence). The CDR3 is made up of 13 amino acids. V lost 2 bases and J lost 1, with 6 bases in between. The DNA of the CDR3 is TGTGCCAGCAGCTTCCCCCAGAACACTGAAGCTTTCTTT. It specifies CASSFPQNTEAFF.

V is TRBV7-9 and J is TRBJ2-1, with TRBD2 identical over 8 bases. The V gene end was trimmed by 9 bases and the J gene end by 4 bases; junction bases not matched to a gene: 5. The germline V gene has CDR1 SEHNR and CDR2 FQNEAQ (reference sequence). This CDR3 region has 13 residues. The CDR3 DNA is TGTGCCAGTGGAGCGGGAGAGTACAATGAGCAGTTCTTC. Amino acids: CASGAGEYNEQFF.

The CDR3 nucleotides are TGCGCCGGGGGGACGGGTTGGGATGCTTTCTTT. The encoded protein is CAGGTGWDAFF. This sequence joins TRBV10-2 and TRBJ1-1; the D gene is possibly TRBD1 (5 bases). CDR1 is WSHSY, CDR2 SAAADI, per germline. V was pared by 11 bases and J by 11 bases, with 18 bases between. This CDR3 region has 11 residues.

The chain links TRBV19 to TRBJ2-1, with 8 bases that match TRBD2. Germline V CDR1 and CDR2: LNHDA, SQIVND (reference sequence). The CDR3 contains 18 residues. The ends lost 2 bases at V and 5 bases at J; junction bases unmatched: 14. CDR3 in DNA: TGTGCCAGTAGTATAAATAGAGGGAGAGCGGGGGTAGACAATGAGCAGTTCTTC. Protein sequence: CASSINRGRAGVDNEQFF.

The V call is TRBV7-9, the J call TRBJ1-4, with 9 bases fitting TRBD1. V dropped 5 bases and J dropped 8; count of bases not matched to a gene: 9. The CDR3 has 15 amino acids. CDR1 SEHNR and CDR2 FQNEAQ come from the germline V gene (reference sequence). DNA of the CDR3: TGTGCCAGCAGCCCCTGGGACAGGGCAGGCGAAAAACTGTTTTTT. Translating gives CASSPWDRAGEKLFF.

The chain employs TRBV10-2 and TRBJ1-5; TRBD1 matches 7 bases. The germline gives CDR1 WSHSY, CDR2 SAAADI. With 5 bases clipped from V and 4 bases from J, the junction kept 5 bases outside the gene matches. The CDR3 is 14 amino acids. CDR3 nucleotide sequence: TGCGCCAGCAGTCCGGGACAGATAAATCAGCCCCAGCATTTT. It codes for CASSPGQINQPQHF.

This CDR3 is CAWNMNTEAFF. The CDR3 coding sequence is TGTGCCTGGAATATGAACACTGAAGCTTTCTTT. The rearrangement joins TRBV30 to TRBJ1-1, with unresolved D. The CDR3 covers 11 residues. Germline values: CDR1 GTSNPN, CDR2 SVGIG (reference sequence). The germline V and J ends were trimmed by 4 bases and 0 bases, with 3 bases remaining between them.

The genes are TRBV18 and TRBJ1-1; 8 bases match TRBD1. CDR3 length equals 15 residues. The germline V gene encodes CDR1 KGHSH and CDR2 LQKENI. V was pared by 3 bases and J by 4 bases, with 7 bases of the junction left unmatched. CDR3 sequence reads: CASSPTGAVGTEAFF. CDR3 nucleotides: TGTGCCAGCTCACCGACAGGGGCCGTGGGCACTGAAGCTTTCTTT.

The chain combines TRBV19 with TRBJ2-7; tentative D call: TRBD1 (6 bases). V gave up 5 bases and J gave up 2 bases, with 19 bases separating them. This CDR3 spans 16 amino acids. The germline gives CDR1 LNHDA, CDR2 SQIVND (reference sequence). DNA of the CDR3: TGTGCCAGTAGTCCGGGCCTATTCAAGGGGGCCTACGAGCAGTACTTC. Its translation is CASSPGLFKGAYEQYF.